Below are 27 T cell receptor beta chains sequenced from a single sample in a study of shared clonotypes between healthy human individuals. Produced via immunoSEQ multiplex PCR; TCRdb's table is partial and in-frame only. The table includes some 1,600,000 clones, 98% detected once. The sequenced material came from naive CD4+ T cells sorted from blood. Subset specified: CD45RA+ positively selected. The receptor source for this set is a young man in good health.

The chain couples TRBV27 to TRBJ2-7; TRBD1 matches 7 bases. Germline V gene data show CDR1 as MNHEY and CDR2 as SMNVEV (reference sequence). V shed 9 bases and J 4 bases; nucleotides not matched to a gene: 30. This CDR3 contains 20 residues. The CDR3 nucleotides are TGTGCCAGACCTCAGCAGTTTACCGGCTGTTTAGGGACAGAGCCTTACGAGCAGTACTTC. It is translated as CARPQQFTGCLGTEPYEQYF.

The gene calls are TRBV11-3 and TRBJ2-5, with 10 bases fitting TRBD2. V lost 6 bases, J lost 0 bases, and 7 bases stayed unmatched. Per germline, CDR1 SGHNT and CDR2 YENEEA. The CDR3 runs 16 residues. The CDR3, as DNA: TGTGCCAGCAGTAAAGGGACTAGCGAGTACCAAGAGACCCAGTACTTC. This sequence encodes CASSKGTSEYQETQYF.

The CDR3 DNA sequence: TGTGCCAGCCTACTTAATCAGGGGTGGGGCCATGGCTACACCTTC. Its protein is CASLLNQGWGHGYTF. This chain joins TRBV6-1 and TRBJ1-2, with D possibly matching TRBD1 (6 bases). Germline V gives CDR1 MNHNS, CDR2 SASEGT. The CDR3 extends over 15 amino acids. V shed 8 bases and J shed 6 bases, with 22 bases lying between them.

This chain links TRBV6-1 with TRBJ2-6, with no clear D. The V gene lost 8 bases and the J gene lost 2 bases, with 10 bases spanning the gap. The V gene's germline CDR1 is MNHNS and CDR2 SASEGT. CDR3 length: 14 residues. The chain's CDR3 is CASASVPGANVLTF. The DNA for the CDR3 is TGTGCCAGCGCGAGCGTTCCTGGGGCCAACGTCCTGACTTTC.

This clone showed up just once. CDR3 loop: CASSPQGWYNNEQFF. In nucleotides, the CDR3 is TGTGCCAGCAGCCCCCAGGGTTGGTACAACAATGAGCAGTTCTTC. This chain connects TRBV9 to TRBJ2-1; a possible D gene is TRBD1 (5 bases). CDR1 is SGDLS, CDR2 YYNGEE, per germline. Trimming cost V 4 bases and J 5 bases, with 16 bases left between them. The CDR3 totals 15 residues.

V and J are TRBV6-1 and TRBJ2-5, with D unclear. The CDR3 runs 11 residues. V was shortened by 5 bases and J by 6 bases, with 7 bases between the two germline ends. The germline V gene has CDR1 MNHNS and CDR2 SASEGT. CDR3 nucleotides: TGTGCCAGCAGTACATCCCAGACCCAGTACTTC. As protein: CASSTSQTQYF.

This chain joins TRBV2 and TRBJ2-1; either TRBD1 or TRBD2 may fit D (5 bases each). The germline V gene has CDR1 SNHLY and CDR2 FYNNEI. This CDR3 region has 16 residues. Trimming removed 5 bases from V and 4 bases from J, with 18 bases in between. This CDR3 reads CASSPTGTKSYNEQFF. CDR3 coding DNA: TGTGCCAGCAGTCCGACCGGGACCAAATCTTACAATGAGCAGTTCTTC.

The chain joins TRBV5-1 to TRBJ2-7, with 14 positions matching TRBD2. This CDR3 has 19 residues. With 5 bases clipped from V and 2 bases from J, the junction kept 15 bases outside the gene matches. Germline assignment: CDR1 SGHRS and CDR2 YFSETQ. The CDR3 bases are TGCGCCAGCAGTAGCAAGGGACTAGCGGGAGAGTCCTTTGCCTACGAGCAGTACTTC. This sequence encodes CASSSKGLAGESFAYEQYF.

The rearrangement uses TRBV28 and TRBJ2-7; D is perhaps TRBD1 (5 bases). Germline CDR1 reads MDHEN; CDR2 reads SYDVKM. Trimming pared 6 bases from V and 3 bases from J, leaving 9 bases between. CDR3 length equals 12 residues. CDR3 nucleotides: TGTGCCAGCAGCTTTGGACACTACGAGCAGTACTTC. This translates into CASSFGHYEQYF. The full variable domain, in which reference TRBV28 and TRBJ2-7 provide the parts outside the CDR3, is DVKVTQSSRYLVKRTGEKVFLECVQDMDHENMFWYRQDPGLGLRLIYFSYDVKMKEKGDIPEGYSVSREKKERFSLILESASTNQTSMYLCASSFGHYEQYFGPGTRLTVT.

V and J are TRBV28 and TRBJ2-3; D not resolved. V gave up 3 bases and J gave up 10 bases, with 11 bases separating them. This CDR3 comprises 12 residues. CDR1 is MDHEN and CDR2 is SYDVKM in the germline V gene. The CDR3 DNA sequence: TGTGCCAGCAGTTTGCCGTCTGAGGCGCAGTATTTT. This gives the protein CASSLPSEAQYF.

V is TRBV6-6 and J is TRBJ2-1, with 10 bases that match TRBD1. The germline CDR1 and CDR2 sequences are MNHNY and SVGAGI (reference sequence). The CDR3 is 12 residues long. The V gene end was trimmed by 5 bases and the J gene end by 14 bases; junction bases not matched to a gene: 6. The CDR3 coding sequence is TGTGCCAGCAGTCCCGGCGGGACAGGGGAGTTCTTC. This codes for CASSPGGTGEFF.

J is TRBJ2-7 and V is TRBV2, with D possibly TRBD2 on 5 matching bases. Trimming stripped 3 bases from V and 3 bases from J, with 12 bases between. Germline values: CDR1 SNHLY, CDR2 FYNNEI. CDR3 size: 14 residues. CDR3 residues: CASSDFRGSYEQYF. CDR3 sequence (DNA): TGTGCCAGCAGTGATTTCCGGGGAAGCTACGAGCAGTACTTC.

This clone appeared a single time. The gene calls are TRBV5-1 and TRBJ2-7, with unresolved D. The CDR3 has 16 residues. Germline CDR1 and CDR2: SGHRS and YFSETQ. Between the trimmed V and J ends, which lost 0 bases and 0 bases, there was a span of 13 bases. The CDR3 nucleotides are TGCGCCAGCAGCTTGGGTGCCAGTCAGACCTCCTACGAGCAGTACTTC. This codes for CASSLGASQTSYEQYF. Full variable domain (rest looked up from reference TRBV5-1 and TRBJ2-7): KAGVTQTPRYLIKTRGQQVTLSCSPISGHRSVSWYQQTPGQGLQFLFEYFSETQRNKGNFPGRFSGRQFSNSRSEMNVSTLELGDSALYLCASSLGASQTSYEQYFGPGTRLTVT.

The rearrangement joins TRBV11-1 to TRBJ2-5; 13 bases align to TRBD2. The CDR3 is 16 residues long. Germline assignment: CDR1 SGHAT and CDR2 FQDESV (reference sequence). Losses at the gene ends were 2 bases for V and 4 bases for J; bases not matched to a gene: 4. This chain's CDR3 is CASSLQLAGGRETQYF. The CDR3 DNA sequence: TGTGCCAGCAGCTTACAACTAGCGGGAGGGCGAGAGACCCAGTACTTC.

V usage is TRBV30 and J usage is TRBJ1-3; a possible D gene is TRBD1 (5 bases). The V end lost 1 base, the J end lost 0 bases, and 19 bases lay between the germline ends. CDR1 and CDR2 from the germline V gene are GTSNPN and SVGIG (reference sequence). The CDR3 is 18 amino acids. The DNA for the CDR3 is TGTGCCTGGAGTGGGGGACGGACAAGGGGTAGCTCTGGAAACACCATATATTTT. This translates into CAWSGGRTRGSSGNTIYF.

This chain links TRBV10-2 with TRBJ1-5; 8 bases are a match to TRBD1. CDR1 is WSHSY and CDR2 is SAAADI in the germline V gene. The CDR3 spans 14 residues. Unmatched junction bases numbered 3, after V lost 5 bases and J lost 3 bases. The CDR3 sequence is CASSRQGANQPQHF. The CDR3 coding sequence is TGCGCCAGCAGTCGTCAGGGGGCCAATCAGCCCCAGCATTTT.

The chain employs TRBV5-4 and TRBJ2-1; 13 bases match TRBD2. The CDR3 extends over 17 amino acids. Unmatched junction bases numbered 4, after V lost 4 bases and J lost 0 bases. CDR1 and CDR2 (germline): SGHNT, YYREEE (reference sequence). Here the CDR3 DNA reads TGTGCCAGCAGCCCGACTAGCGGGAGGTTCTCCTACAATGAGCAGTTCTTC. It codes for CASSPTSGRFSYNEQFF.

The gene calls are TRBV4-1 and TRBJ2-5, with TRBD2 as a possible D gene (6 bases). Germline values: CDR1 MGHRA, CDR2 YSYEKL. V lost 2 bases and J 2 bases, leaving 15 bases between the germline ends. The CDR3 contains 16 residues. The CDR3 here is CASSQTGGGKQETQYF. The CDR3 DNA reads TGCGCCAGCAGCCAAACAGGTGGAGGGAAACAAGAGACCCAGTACTTC.

This chain uses TRBV5-6 with TRBJ1-1, with 7 nucleotides matching TRBD1. CDR1 is SGHDT, CDR2 YYEEEE, per germline. With V trimmed by 2 bases and J by 5 bases, 12 bases remained unmatched. The CDR3 covers 16 residues. CDR3 sequence (DNA): TGTGCCAGCAGCTTTGGGGGCAGGGGGACTTATACTGAAGCTTTCTTT. Residues: CASSFGGRGTYTEAFF. Full variable domain (rest looked up from reference TRBV5-6 and TRBJ1-1): DAGVTQSPTHLIKTRGQQVTLRCSPKSGHDTVSWYQQALGQGPQFIFQYYEEEERQRGNFPDRFSGHQFPNYSSELNVNALLLGDSALYLCASSFGGRGTYTEAFFGQGTRLTVV.

V and J are TRBV11-2 and TRBJ2-7; TRBD2 agrees at 13 bases. Germline trimming cut 4 bases from V and 0 bases from J; bases unmatched to any gene: 6. This CDR3 has 17 residues. The germline gives CDR1 SGHAT, CDR2 FQNNGV. The CDR3 spells CASSSGLAGRLSYEQYF. The CDR3, as DNA: TGTGCCAGCAGCTCGGGACTAGCGGGGCGACTCTCCTACGAGCAGTACTTC.

This clone was seen only once. This chain connects TRBV21-1 to TRBJ1-2. TRBV21-1 is flagged as a pseudogene. The CDR3 has 16 amino acids. The CDR3 here is CASSKGVGELSYGYTF. CDR3 DNA sequence: TGTGCCAGCAGCAAAGGGGTAGGGGAGTTAAGCTATGGCTACACCTTC.

The rearrangement joins TRBV5-1 to TRBJ2-5, with D perhaps matching TRBD1 or TRBD2 (5 bases each). Germline CDR1 SGHRS, CDR2 YFSETQ. V lost 3 bases, J lost 5 bases, and 29 bases lay in between. CDR3 length: 19 amino acids. DNA for the CDR3: TGCGCCAGCAGCTCGAATCCCACTGGGCCGGGACCCGGCCGGGAGACCCAGTACTTC. Translation gives CASSSNPTGPGPGRETQYF.

The chain is built from TRBV6-5 and TRBJ2-2; TRBD1 matches 8 bases. Germline loops: CDR1 MNHEY, CDR2 SVGAGI. CDR3 length: 12 amino acids. Written as DNA, the CDR3 is TGTGCACGGACAGGGCCTCCCGGGGAGCTGTTTTTT. This encodes CARTGPPGELFF.

This clone was observed a few times. The chain recombines TRBV7-9 with TRBJ1-4; D call uncertain. Per germline, CDR1 SEHNR and CDR2 FQNEAQ (reference sequence). This CDR3 is 15 amino acids long. Trimming cost V 0 bases and J 3 bases, with 8 bases left between them. CDR3 residues: CASSLALAANEKLFF. CDR3 in DNA: TGTGCCAGCAGCTTAGCGTTGGCAGCTAATGAAAAACTGTTTTTT.

The chain uses TRBV7-8 and TRBJ1-1; 8 bases are shared with TRBD1. Germline V gene data show CDR1 as SGHVS and CDR2 as FQNEAQ. The CDR3 is 15 amino acids. Trimming cost V 5 bases and J 3 bases; bases outside gene matches: 8. Here the CDR3 DNA reads TGTGCCAGCAGCGTTCGGACAGGGCAGTACACTGAAGCTTTCTTT. It encodes CASSVRTGQYTEAFF.

A remark on this clone: At the DNA level, this CDR3 is encoded by other sequences in the same sample as well. This chain links TRBV18 with TRBJ2-7; D unresolved. The CDR3 loop spans 13 amino acids. CDR1 KGHSH and CDR2 LQKENI come from the germline V gene. Trimming removed 0 bases at V and 4 bases at J, with 7 bases between. The CDR3 DNA reads TGTGCCAGCTCACCACCTGGTGATTACGAGCAGTACTTC. It yields the protein CASSPPGDYEQYF.

The gene calls are TRBV5-1 and TRBJ2-2; 7 bases line up with TRBD2. Germline V gene lookup returns CDR1 SGHRS and CDR2 YFSETQ. V lost 4 bases to trimming and J lost 7 bases; unmatched junction nucleotides: 10. This CDR3 spans 15 amino acids. This CDR3 reads CASSTEPGGNGELFF. Here the CDR3 DNA reads TGCGCCAGCAGCACAGAACCCGGGGGGAACGGGGAGCTGTTTTTT.